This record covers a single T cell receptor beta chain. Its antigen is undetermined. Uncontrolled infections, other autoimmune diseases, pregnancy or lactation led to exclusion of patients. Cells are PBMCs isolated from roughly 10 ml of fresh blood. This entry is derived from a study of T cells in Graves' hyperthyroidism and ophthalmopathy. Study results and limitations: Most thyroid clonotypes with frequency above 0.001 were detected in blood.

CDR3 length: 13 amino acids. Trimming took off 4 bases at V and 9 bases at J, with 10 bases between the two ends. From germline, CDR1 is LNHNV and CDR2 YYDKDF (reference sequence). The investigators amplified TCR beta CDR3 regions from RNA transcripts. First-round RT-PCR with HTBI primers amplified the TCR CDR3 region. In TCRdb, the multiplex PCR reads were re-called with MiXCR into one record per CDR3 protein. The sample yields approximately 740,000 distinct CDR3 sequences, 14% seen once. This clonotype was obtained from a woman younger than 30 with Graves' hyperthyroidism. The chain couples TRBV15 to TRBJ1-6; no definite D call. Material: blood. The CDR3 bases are TGTGCCACCAGCACTGGGCTGGGTTCACCCCTCCACTTT. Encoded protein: CATSTGLGSPLHF.